This paragraph reports one T cell receptor beta chain. The data were obtained in a study of blood T cell repertoires in COVID-19. About the research overall: The analysed material was cDNA or gDNA that came from T cells, B-cell-depleted T cells, or PBMCs.

The length of the CDR3 is 14 residues. V dropped 0 bases and J dropped 3 bases, with 6 bases sitting between them. Germline CDR1 and CDR2: SEHNR and FQNEAQ (reference sequence). The authors' processing: Estimated nucleated cell counts came from reference gene primer amplification. TCRdb keeps only in-frame clones here, not all; method: immunoSEQ multiplex PCR. For V, J and clone size, that table is used; D and trimming come from the DNA. In the table there are just over 95,000 clones, about 80% of which are singletons. Material: peripheral blood. This chain joins TRBV7-9 and TRBJ2-1, with unresolved D. This TCR was recovered from a man aged 55 to 69 with acute or convalescent COVID-19. CDR3 amino acids: CASSLAASYNEQFF. DNA for the CDR3: TGTGCCAGCAGCTTAGCGGCCAGCTACAATGAGCAGTTCTTC.